This T cell receptor beta chain is drawn from a study of human T cells and chemical hapten exposure (dated by TCRdb to about 2021). With regard to the full study: For sensitization, 2% DPC in acetone was applied to a 2 cm by 2 cm area of upper inner arm skin. Throughout the study period of roughly 24 weeks, patients also received therapeutic DPC doses to the scalp every week. Patch tests used Finn chambers with 0.01% DPC on the upper back, scored after 6 days by International Contact Dermatitis Research Group standards. Most of the patients in the cohort were female, and the cohort covered alopecia areata with under or over 50% scalp involvement, alopecia totalis and alopecia universalis. Libraries were pooled for sequencing, and variation in per-sample TCR yields was attributed mainly to small differences in library volumes within the pool. This study followed changes in the peripheral blood TCR repertoire in vivo during primary and secondary sensitization of alopecia patients to the hapten diphenylcyclopropenone (DPC). Blood samples were taken from patients before sensitization (week 0) and then at 2, 6 and about 24 weeks after DPC sensitization. Blood for TCR sequencing was provided by twenty-nine alopecia patients at one to four time points (pre-sensitization, 2, 6 and 24 weeks). Results and caveats for the whole study, not just this receptor: Because all patients had alopecia, a presumed autoimmune disease, the immune response of the patients might differ from that of healthy individuals. After repeated subsampling, the strength of the expansion versus patch-test correlation and the threshold at which it became significant changed. Expanded TCRs formed significantly more large CDR3 similarity clusters than pre-sensitization or healthy control sets, consistent with antigen-driven responses. The number of TCRs above 1 in 1000 frequency did not change with DPC sensitization; there was no evidence of global repertoire structure alterations. A positive correlation was found between the number of PT1 expanded TCRs and patch test score, with significance reached at thresholds 8, 16 and 32 but not 4.

Ten or more counts support this clonotype. No cognate antigen has been identified for it. No clone much larger than this one lies a single base away; base qualities are absent. Measured from the cysteine to the phenylalanine, the CDR3 is 15 residues long. Only CDR3 DNA remains: 45 bases, in frame from the first base. The trim is 7 bases for V and 5 bases for J, with a gap of 20 bases between the germline ends. The library was generated by RACE. Sequencing was carried out with a NextSeq 500. During library preparation, unique molecular identifiers were attached to individual cDNA molecules so that TCRs could be counted quantitatively and reproducibly. For every blood RNA sample, sequencing covered both the TCR alpha and TCR beta chains. The study's own analysis went as follows. Samples had a median of about 90,000 TCRs, with a range from 23,224 to 690,600. V, J and CDR3 annotation of the TCR reads was performed with the Decombinator software suite. For PS versus PT1 abundance plots, all samples were subsampled to the same number of TCRs (28,000). Expanded TCRs were defined as absent before sensitization and observed at least eight times at the 2-week time point. The public reads were quality trimmed at Q25 with fastp and then assembled into clones with MiXCR by TCRdb, keeping productive beta chains. For every CDR3 protein sequence, its rows merge into one entry that carries the most common genes and DNA. The V and J calls come from TCRdb's annotation, not from the publication. In this sample the table shows 300,000 to 400,000 distinct CDR3 sequences, around 6.9% of which occur a single time. The ten top clones hold 8% to 9% of the sample.

The sample's time point label, decoded: patch test 1, 2 weeks after DPC sensitization. The treatment or condition label of this sample denotes: therapeutic diphenylcyclopropenone sensitization with weekly scalp DPC. At each patch-test visit, blood was drawn before the patch test was applied. Eligible patients were aged 18 to 70, diagnosed with alopecia, deemed suitable for DPC therapy, and excluded if pregnant. Total RNA was isolated from unfractionated whole blood collected in Tempus Blood RNA tubes. The receptor was isolated from a woman aged 18-29 years with alopecia areata. Some clones in this sample may be carry-over from other donors' samples. The specimen was whole blood, collected in connection with sensitization to the hapten diphenylcyclopropenone (DPC). The chain couples TRBV12-3 or TRBV12-4 to TRBJ1-1; no D segment can be confidently identified. The nucleotides read TGTGCCAGCACCCTAAAAGGACCGGCGGAGACTGAAGCTTTCTTT. Its translation reads: CASTLKGPAETEAFF.